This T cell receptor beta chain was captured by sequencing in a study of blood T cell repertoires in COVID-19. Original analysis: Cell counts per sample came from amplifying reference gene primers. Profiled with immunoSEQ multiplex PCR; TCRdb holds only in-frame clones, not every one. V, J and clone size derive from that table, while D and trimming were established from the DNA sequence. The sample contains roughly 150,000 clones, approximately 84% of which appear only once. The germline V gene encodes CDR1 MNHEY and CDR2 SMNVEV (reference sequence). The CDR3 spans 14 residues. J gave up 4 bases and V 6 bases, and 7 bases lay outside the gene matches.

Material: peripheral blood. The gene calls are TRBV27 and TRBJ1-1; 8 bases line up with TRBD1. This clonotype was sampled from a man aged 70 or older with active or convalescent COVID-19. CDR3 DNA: TGTGCCAGCAGCGCAGGGGGCCAGCCCACTGAAGCTTTCTTT. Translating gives CASSAGGQPTEAFF.